The 28 T cell receptor gamma chains in this list originate from one sample, sequenced in a study of Vδ1+ human thymocytes. Their cognate antigens are unknown. Study-wide points: Thymic TRG and TRD repertoires appeared highly polyclonal, with Gaussian CDR3 length distributions.

Extracted RNA was reverse transcribed into cDNA. The CDR3 regions were amplified by multiplex PCR from V-gene primers to a constant-region primer. TCRdb re-processed the multiplex PCR reads using CATT. The table shows about 36,000 gamma-chain clones, with 20% to 25% occurring only once. The sample taken for sequencing was Vdelta1+ gamma-delta thymocytes from the thymus. Specified subset: FACS-sorted CD3+ TCRalphabeta- TCRVdelta1+ TCRVdelta2- thymocytes. The receptors were gathered from a girl under three years old who had congenital heart surgery.

This clone has more than one count but fewer than ten. This chain uses TRGV2 with TRGJP2. This CDR3 region has 15 residues. The trim removed 3 bases at V and 3 bases at J, leaving 7 bases unmatched. Germline V lookup: CDR1 EGSNGY, CDR2 YDSYNSKV. The CDR3 bases are TGTGCCACCTGGGACTCGAGTGGTAGTGATTGGATCAAGACGTTT. This encodes CATWDSSGSDWIKTF.

By sample fraction, this clone is large (0.1 to 1%). The sample holds other DNA sequences that translate to the same CDR3. The chain is built from TRGV9 and TRGJ1 or TRGJ2. Germline V CDR1 and CDR2: GITISATS, ISYDGTV (reference sequence). The trim removed 2 bases at V and 0 bases at J, leaving 1 base unmatched. CDR3 length equals 13 residues. CDR3 in DNA: TGTGCCTTGTGGGAGGCGAATTATTATAAGAAACTCTTT. This sequence encodes CALWEANYYKKLF.

V and J are TRGV4 and TRGJ1 or TRGJ2. This CDR3 region has 15 residues. V trimming: 0 bases; J trimming: 3 bases; junction bases outside the gene matches: 8. The germline gives CDR1 EGSTGY, CDR2 YDSYTSSV. DNA of the CDR3: TGTGCCACCTGGGATGGGCCATCCTGTTATTATAAGAAACTCTTT. This encodes CATWDGPSCYYKKLF.

Ten or more counts support this clone. The same CDR3 can be traced to other DNA sequences in this sample. The chain has TRGV9 and TRGJ1 or TRGJ2. The CDR3 is 11 residues long. Germline CDR1 is GITISATS and CDR2 is ISYDGTV (reference sequence). V was pared by 2 bases and J by 8 bases, with 3 bases of the junction left unmatched. The CDR3 spells CALWEADKKLF. The CDR3 coding sequence is TGTGCCTTGTGGGAGGCTGATAAGAAACTCTTT.

This clone rates as medium-sized. This same CDR3 is encoded by further DNA sequences in the sample. This chain connects TRGV9 to TRGJ1 or TRGJ2. This CDR3 comprises 12 residues. Germline CDR1 and CDR2: GITISATS and ISYDGTV (reference sequence). V lost 0 bases and J lost 7; bases outside the gene matches: 3. The CDR3 loop reads CALWEVRYKKLF. Here the CDR3 DNA reads TGTGCCTTGTGGGAGGTGAGATATAAGAAACTCTTT.

In the case of this clone: A mismatch at residue 7 separates the TCRdb protein from the translated DNA, so the protein presented here was translated from the DNA. The chain has TRGV9 and TRGJ1 or TRGJ2. Trimming removed 3 bases from V and 9 bases from J; junction bases left unmatched: 5. Germline V CDR1 and CDR2: GITISATS, ISYDGTV (reference sequence). CDR3 size: 11 residues. This CDR3 is CALWETSKKLF. CDR3 nucleotides: TGTGCCTTGTGGGAGACTTCTAAGAAACTCTTT.

The genes are TRGV8 and TRGJ1 or TRGJ2. Trimming cost V 1 base and J 13 bases; bases outside gene matches: 7. CDR3 size: 11 residues. CDR1 is VENAVY and CDR2 is YDSYNSRV in the germline V gene. This chain's CDR3 is CATWDRSVKLF. The CDR3 region has the DNA TGTGCCACCTGGGATAGAAGTGTCAAACTCTTT.

Details on this clone: Other DNA sequences within the sample encode an identical CDR3. This rearrangement joins TRGV8 to TRGJP2. The V gene's germline CDR1 is VENAVY and CDR2 YDSYNSRV. V lost 0 bases, J lost 0 bases, and 1 base stayed unmatched. This CDR3 is 15 amino acids long. CDR3 residues: CATWDRNSSDWIKTF. The CDR3 DNA follows: TGTGCCACCTGGGATAGGAATAGTAGTGATTGGATCAAGACGTTT.

In the case of this clone: This may be a read error: a much more frequent sequence differs by one nucleotide. The J gene is TRGJ1 or TRGJ2, the V gene TRGV9. The J segment lost 3 bases and the V segment lost 5 bases, leaving 4 bases of the junction unmatched. This CDR3 spans 12 amino acids. Germline loops: CDR1 GITISATS, CDR2 ISYDGTV (reference sequence). The CDR3 coding sequence is TGTGCCTTGTGGGCGGGTTATTATAAGAAACTCTTT. It yields the protein CALWAGYYKKLF.

The V call is TRGV4, the J call TRGJP2. Per the germline V gene, CDR1 is EGSTGY and CDR2 is YDSYTSSV. J was trimmed by 6 bases and V by 4 bases; bases with no gene match: 11. The CDR3 runs 15 residues. CDR3 in DNA: TGTGCCACCTGGGACGGGCAAGAGGGTGATTGGATCAAGACGTTT. Its protein is CATWDGQEGDWIKTF.

This clone has just a few counts. It is likely a read error: a sequence one base away is far more abundant. Other DNA sequences from this sample encode an identical CDR3 as well. V usage is TRGV2 and J usage is TRGJ1 or TRGJ2. The CDR3 length is 12 residues. Per the germline V gene, CDR1 is EGSNGY and CDR2 is YDSYNSKV. CDR3 sequence reads: CATWDGRYKKLF. For the CDR3, the DNA is TGCGCCACCTGGGACGGGCGTTATAAGAAACTCTTT.

A note on this clone: One junction end does not reproduce the germline sequence, and a read error may be involved. The chain uses TRGV4 and TRGJP2. The CDR3 totals 16 residues. Germline CDR1 and CDR2: EGSTGY and YDSYTSSV. The CDR3 here is CATRDANYSSDWIKTF. Here the CDR3 DNA reads TGTGCCACCAGGGATGCCAATTATAGTAGTGATTGGATCAAGACGTTT.

Notes on this clone: Within the sample, other DNA sequences also encode this same CDR3. The genes are TRGV2 and TRGJP2. V shed 0 bases and J 10 bases; nucleotides not matched to a gene: 2. The germline V gene has CDR1 EGSNGY and CDR2 YDSYNSKV. This CDR3 has 12 amino acids. Here the CDR3 DNA reads TGTGCCACCTGGGACGGGCTTTGGATCAAGACGTTT. It specifies CATWDGLWIKTF.

The J gene is TRGJ1 or TRGJ2, the V gene TRGV2. Trimming cost V 2 bases and J 8 bases; bases outside gene matches: 12. Germline lookup yields CDR1 EGSNGY and CDR2 YDSYNSKV. CDR3 size: 14 residues. CDR3 protein: CATWDVPRGDKKLF. The CDR3 DNA follows: TGTGCCACCTGGGACGTTCCCCGGGGGGATAAGAAACTCTTT.

The chain uses TRGV4 and TRGJ1 or TRGJ2. Germline V gene lookup returns CDR1 EGSTGY and CDR2 YDSYTSSV. The CDR3 covers 12 residues. With V trimmed by 6 bases and J by 2 bases, 4 bases remained unmatched. The CDR3 sequence: CATWLHYYKKLF. The CDR3, as DNA: TGTGCCACCTGGCTTCATTATTATAAGAAACTCTTT.

To note about this clone: A read error may explain this, as a much larger clone is one base away. The V gene is TRGV8, the J gene TRGJ1 or TRGJ2. The ends lost 3 bases at V and 0 bases at J; junction bases unmatched: 5. Germline values: CDR1 VENAVY, CDR2 YDSYNSRV. CDR3 length equals 14 residues. For the CDR3, the DNA is TGTGCCACCTGGGATCCCCGGAATTATTATAAGAAACTCTTT. Translated, it gives CATWDPRNYYKKLF.

This clone was seen a handful of times. The chain joins TRGV5 to TRGJ1 or TRGJ2. The CDR3 sequence is 14 residues long. V lost 0 bases to trimming and J lost 10 bases; unmatched junction nucleotides: 12. The germline CDR1 and CDR2 sequences are VINAFY and YDVSNSKD. The CDR3 nucleotides read TGTGCCACCTGGGACAGGCCTATCGGTGAGAAGAAACTCTTT. Protein product: CATWDRPIGEKKLF.

Only a few counts were recorded for this clone. A read error may be the cause here, since a much bigger clone is one base away. Distinct nucleotide sequences in the sample also encode this CDR3. The chain is built from TRGV9 and TRGJ1 or TRGJ2. The CDR3 has 12 residues. J gave up 7 bases and V 0 bases, and 3 bases lay outside the gene matches. Germline V gene sequence: CDR1 GITISATS, CDR2 ISYDGTV (reference sequence). The chain's CDR3 is CALWEVFYKKLF. The CDR3 DNA sequence: TGTGCCTTGTGGGAGGTGTTCTATAAGAAACTCTTT.

As concerns this clone: At the DNA level, this CDR3 is encoded by other sequences in the same sample as well. The V call is TRGV9, the J call TRGJ1 or TRGJ2. The CDR3 has 13 amino acids. Trimming at V came to 1 base and at J to 4 bases, leaving 4 bases not matched to a gene. CDR1 and CDR2 (germline): GITISATS, ISYDGTV (reference sequence). The CDR3 sequence: CALWEVAYYKKLF. CDR3 nucleotide sequence: TGTGCCTTGTGGGAGGTAGCCTATTATAAGAAACTCTTT.

For this clone: Other DNA sequences in this specimen translate into the identical CDR3. The J gene is TRGJP2, the V gene TRGV2. Germline V lookup: CDR1 EGSNGY, CDR2 YDSYNSKV. J lost 2 bases, V lost 1 base, and 4 bases had no gene match. The CDR3 extends over 15 amino acids. This chain's CDR3 is CATWDGNSSDWIKTF. CDR3 in DNA: TGTGCCACCTGGGACGGAAACAGTAGTGATTGGATCAAGACGTTT.

A word on this clone: Sequence at one end of the junction differs from germline and may be a read error. V usage is TRGV2 and J usage is TRGJ1 or TRGJ2. This CDR3 is built from 15 residues. Germline V gene data show CDR1 as EGSNGY and CDR2 as YDSYNSKV. The CDR3 is CATWDGPDYYYKKLF. The CDR3 DNA is TGTGCCACCTGGGACGGGCCGGATTATTATTATAAGAAACTCTTC.

Turning to this clone: A single base separates this from a much larger clone, so it may be a read error. Within the sample, other DNA sequences also encode this same CDR3. This chain links TRGV9 with TRGJ1 or TRGJ2. Per germline, CDR1 GITISATS and CDR2 ISYDGTV (reference sequence). V lost 0 bases to trimming and J lost 5 bases; unmatched junction nucleotides: 4. The CDR3 has 13 amino acids. Here the CDR3 DNA reads TGTGCCTTGTGGGAGGTGCGTGATTATAAGAAACTCTTT. This encodes CALWEVRDYKKLF.

This clone occurred a few times. The chain carries TRGV8 and TRGJ1 or TRGJ2. There are 9 residues in the CDR3. In germline, CDR1 is VENAVY, CDR2 YDSYNSRV. V lost 2 bases and J lost 15; bases outside the gene matches: 4. The CDR3 here is CATWDTSLF. CDR3 DNA sequence: TGTGCCACCTGGGATACATCACTCTTT.

The chain joins TRGV9 to TRGJP1. The junction had 3 bases not matched to a gene; V was cut back by 2 bases and J by 0 bases. The length of the CDR3 is 15 residues. From germline, CDR1 is GITISATS and CDR2 ISYDGTV (reference sequence). The CDR3 protein is CALWEDYTTGWFKIF. The CDR3 DNA reads TGTGCCTTGTGGGAGGATTATACCACTGGTTGGTTCAAGATATTT.

The rearrangement joins TRGV8 to TRGJP1. The CDR3 is 13 residues long. V trimming: 9 bases; J trimming: 0 bases; junction bases outside the gene matches: 4. CDR1 and CDR2 (germline): VENAVY, YDSYNSRV. The CDR3 spells CATLHTTGWFKIF. CDR3 bases: TGTGCCACCCTTCATACCACTGGTTGGTTCAAGATATTT.

V gene TRGV9 combines with J gene TRGJ1 or TRGJ2. The trim removed 5 bases at V and 12 bases at J, leaving 7 bases unmatched. The CDR3 loop spans 10 amino acids. Looked up from germline, CDR1 is GITISATS and CDR2 is ISYDGTV (reference sequence). The CDR3 region has the DNA TGTGCCTTGTGGGGAGGCGGGAAACTCTTT. It specifies CALWGGGKLF.

The chain recombines TRGV3 with TRGJ1 or TRGJ2. The V segment lost 1 base and the J segment 6 bases; nucleotides outside the gene matches: 15. Germline lookup yields CDR1 VTNTFY and CDR2 YDVSTARD (reference sequence). The CDR3 extends over 16 amino acids. The CDR3 DNA is TGTGCCACCTGGGACAGCCTTAGCCCTTCGTGTTATAAGAAACTCTTT. Amino acid sequence: CATWDSLSPSCYKKLF.

This clone was detected only a few times. The rearrangement links TRGV9 to TRGJ1 or TRGJ2. The CDR3 contains 14 residues. Germline V CDR1 and CDR2: GITISATS, ISYDGTV (reference sequence). Trimming at V came to 3 bases and at J to 2 bases, leaving 7 bases not matched to a gene. CDR3 nucleotides: TGTGCCTTGTGGGAGTCTTCTCATTATTATAAGAAACTCTTT. It encodes CALWESSHYYKKLF.